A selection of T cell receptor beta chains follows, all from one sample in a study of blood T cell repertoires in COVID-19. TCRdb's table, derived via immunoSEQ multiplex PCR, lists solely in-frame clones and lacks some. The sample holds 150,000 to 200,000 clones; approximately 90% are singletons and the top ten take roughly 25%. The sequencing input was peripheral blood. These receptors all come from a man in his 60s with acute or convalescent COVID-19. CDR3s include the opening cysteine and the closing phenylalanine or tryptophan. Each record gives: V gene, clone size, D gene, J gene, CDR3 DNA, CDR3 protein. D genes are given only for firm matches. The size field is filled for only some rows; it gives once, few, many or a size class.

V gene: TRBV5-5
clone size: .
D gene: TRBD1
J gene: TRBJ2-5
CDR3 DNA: TGTGCCAGCAGCTCGGACAGGACCATACTTTACCAAGAGACCCAGTACTTC
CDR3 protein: CASSSDRTILYQETQYF

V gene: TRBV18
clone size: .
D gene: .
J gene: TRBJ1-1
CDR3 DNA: TGTGCCAGCTCACCTCCCGGGTACACTGAAGCTTTCTTT
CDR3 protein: CASSPPGYTEAFF

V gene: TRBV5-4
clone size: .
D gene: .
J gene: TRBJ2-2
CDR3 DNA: TGTGCCAGCAGCTTTCTGTCAGGGTTCACCGGGGAGCTGTTTTTT
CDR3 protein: CASSFLSGFTGELFF

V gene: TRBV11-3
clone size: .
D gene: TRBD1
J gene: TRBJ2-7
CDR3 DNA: TGTGCCAGCAGCCTCCGGGACAGGGGGTCCTACGAGCAGTACTTC
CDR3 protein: CASSLRDRGSYEQYF

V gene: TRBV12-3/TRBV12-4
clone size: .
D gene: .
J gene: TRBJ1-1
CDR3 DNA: TGTGCCAGCAGACTCATTTTGCTCCCAGAAGCTTTCTTT
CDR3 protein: CASRLILLPEAFF

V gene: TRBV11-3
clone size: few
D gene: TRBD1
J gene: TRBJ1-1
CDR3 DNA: TGTGCCAGCAGCTTAACCTGGCAGGGGGCAAACACTGAAGCTTTCTTT
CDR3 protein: CASSLTWQGANTEAFF

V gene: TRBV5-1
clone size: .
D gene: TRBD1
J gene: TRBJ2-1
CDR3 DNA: TGCGCCAGCAGCGCCTCAGGACAGGGGGCCTACAATGAGCAGTTCTTC
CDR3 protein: CASSASGQGAYNEQFF

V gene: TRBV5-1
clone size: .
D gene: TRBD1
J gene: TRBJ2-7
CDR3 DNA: TGCGCCAGCAGCGAGGGACAGGGAACCGACGAGCAGTACTTC
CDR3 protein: CASSEGQGTDEQYF

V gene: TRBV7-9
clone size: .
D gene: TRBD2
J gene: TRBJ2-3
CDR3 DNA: TGTGCCAGCAGCCCCGGACTAGCGGGGGATACGCAGTATTTT
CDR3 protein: CASSPGLAGDTQYF

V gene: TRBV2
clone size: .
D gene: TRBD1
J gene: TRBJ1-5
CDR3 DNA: TGTGCCAGCCGAGGGACAGGGGGCAGTCAGCCCCAGCATTTT
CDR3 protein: CASRGTGGSQPQHF

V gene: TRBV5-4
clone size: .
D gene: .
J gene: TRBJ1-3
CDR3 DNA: TGTGCCAGCAGCCTTGAGGGCCGCTTGAGCTCTGGAAACACCATATATTTT
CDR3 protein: CASSLEGRLSSGNTIYF

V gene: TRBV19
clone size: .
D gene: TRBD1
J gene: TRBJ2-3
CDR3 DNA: TGTGCCAGTAATAGAGGACAGGCCGGAGATACGCAGTATTTT
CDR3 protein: CASNRGQAGDTQYF

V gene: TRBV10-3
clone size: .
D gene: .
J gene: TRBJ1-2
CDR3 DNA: TGTGCCATCAGCGATCAACAGGGATTTAGCTATGGCTACACCTTC
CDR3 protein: CAISDQQGFSYGYTF

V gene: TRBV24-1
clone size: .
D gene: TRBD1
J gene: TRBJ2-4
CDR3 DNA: TGTGCCACCAGTGATGGGACAGCCCGGAGCCAAAACATTCAGTACTTC
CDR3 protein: CATSDGTARSQNIQYF

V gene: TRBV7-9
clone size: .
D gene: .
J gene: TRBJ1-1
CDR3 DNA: TGTGCCAGCAGCTTGTCAGTGAACACTGAAGCTTTCTTT
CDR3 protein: CASSLSVNTEAFF

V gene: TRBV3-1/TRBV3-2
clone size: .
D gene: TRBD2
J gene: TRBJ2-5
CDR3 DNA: TGTGCCAGCAGCCGACTAGCGGGGGGCGGGCGTGGGGCCCAGTACTTC
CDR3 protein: CASSRLAGGGRGAQYF

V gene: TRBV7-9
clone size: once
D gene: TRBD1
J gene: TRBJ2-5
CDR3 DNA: TGTGCCAGCAGCCCGGACAGGGTAAAAGAGACCCAGTACTTC
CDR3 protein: CASSPDRVKETQYF

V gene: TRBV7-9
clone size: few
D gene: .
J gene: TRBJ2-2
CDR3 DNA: TGTGCCAGCAGCTTCTCAGGGACCGGGGAGCTGTTTTTT
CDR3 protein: CASSFSGTGELFF

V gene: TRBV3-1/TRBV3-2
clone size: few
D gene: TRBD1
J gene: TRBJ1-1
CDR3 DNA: TGTGCCAGCAGCCAAGAACCGGGACAGGGGTCTTTCTTT
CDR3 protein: CASSQEPGQGSFF

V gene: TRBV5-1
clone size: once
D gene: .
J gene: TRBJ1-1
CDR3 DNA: TGCGCCAGCAGCTTGGTAGCCCAGGGGTTCACTGAAGCTTTCTTT
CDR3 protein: CASSLVAQGFTEAFF

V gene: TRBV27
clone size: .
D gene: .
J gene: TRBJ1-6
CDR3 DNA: TGTGCCAGCAGGGGGACATTTCTAAATTCACCCCTCCACTTT
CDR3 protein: CASRGTFLNSPLHF

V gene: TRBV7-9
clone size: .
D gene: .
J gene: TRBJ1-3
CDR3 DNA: TGTGCCAGCAGCCTACAGGAAAATTTT
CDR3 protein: CASSLQENF

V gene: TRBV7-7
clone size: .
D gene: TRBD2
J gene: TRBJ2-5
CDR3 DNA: TGTGCCAGCAGCCCCTCGGGGGGACAAGAGACCCAGTACTTC
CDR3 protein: CASSPSGGQETQYF

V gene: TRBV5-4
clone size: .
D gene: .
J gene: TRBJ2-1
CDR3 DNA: TGTGCCAGCAGCCCGCTCAGGGGATCCTACAATGAGCAGTTCTTC
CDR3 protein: CASSPLRGSYNEQFF

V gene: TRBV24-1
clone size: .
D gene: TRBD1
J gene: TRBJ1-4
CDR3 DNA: TGTGCCACCAGTGATGACGGGACAGGTAATGAAAAACTGTTTTTT
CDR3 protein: CATSDDGTGNEKLFF

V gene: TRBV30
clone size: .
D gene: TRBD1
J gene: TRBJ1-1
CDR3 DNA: TGTGCCTGGAGTGTACCTAGGACAGGACTGAACACTGAAGCTTTCTTT
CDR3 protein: CAWSVPRTGLNTEAFF

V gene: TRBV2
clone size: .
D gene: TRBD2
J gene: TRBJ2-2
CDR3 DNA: TGTGCCGGACGTGGACTAGGGAACACCGGGGAGCTGTTTTTT
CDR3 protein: CAGRGLGNTGELFF

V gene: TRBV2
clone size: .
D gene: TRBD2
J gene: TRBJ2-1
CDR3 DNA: TGTGCCAGCAGTGAAGCGTGGACTAGCGGGAGGGATGAGCAGTTCTTC
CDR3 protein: CASSEAWTSGRDEQFF

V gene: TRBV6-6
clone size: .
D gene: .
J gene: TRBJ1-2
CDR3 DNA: TGTGCCAGCAGTTCAGAAGCTAACTATGGCTACACCTTC
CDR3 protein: CASSSEANYGYTF

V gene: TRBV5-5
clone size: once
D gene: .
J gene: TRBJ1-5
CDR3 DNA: TGTGCCAGCAGCTTTAGCGGGGGGAGTCAGCCCCAGCATTTT
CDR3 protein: CASSFSGGSQPQHF

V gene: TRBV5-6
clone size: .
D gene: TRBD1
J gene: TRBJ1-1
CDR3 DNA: TGTGCCAGCAGTTTTGACAGGGACACTGAAGCTTTCTTT
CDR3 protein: CASSFDRDTEAFF

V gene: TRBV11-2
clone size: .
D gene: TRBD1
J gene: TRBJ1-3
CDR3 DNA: TGTGCCAGCAGCCCCACCGGGACAGCGCTATATTTT
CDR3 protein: CASSPTGTALYF

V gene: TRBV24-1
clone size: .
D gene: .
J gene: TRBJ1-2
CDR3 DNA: TGTGCCACCAGTGAGAGGGGGAACTATGGCTACACCTTC
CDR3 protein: CATSERGNYGYTF

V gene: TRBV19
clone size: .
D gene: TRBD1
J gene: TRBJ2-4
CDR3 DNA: TGTGCCAGTAGTCCTCTCGGACAGGGGCCTAACATTCAGTACTTC
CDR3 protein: CASSPLGQGPNIQYF